This T cell receptor (beta chain) was found in a study of T cells after yellow fever vaccination. The CDR3 loop spans 16 amino acids. The V gene lost 0 bases and the J gene lost 0 bases, with 10 bases spanning the gap. Germline V CDR1 and CDR2: LGHNA, YSLEER. The 5'RACE template-switching step produced TCR cDNA and added a universal primer site and UMIs. TCRdb passed the 5' RACE reads through MiXCR, listing each CDR3 protein once. Altogether about 350,000 distinct CDR3 sequences are present, roughly 7.5% being singletons, with the ten largest covering roughly a sixth. The source is a man younger than 30 who received the YFV17D yellow fever vaccine. The gene calls are TRBV4-3 and TRBJ2-3; weak D call: TRBD1 (5 bases). The specimen was PBMCs, collected 45 days after the first yellow fever vaccination. CDR3 amino acids: CASSQEQDLSTDTQYF. The CDR3 nucleotides read TGCGCCAGCAGCCAAGAACAGGACCTTAGCACAGATACGCAGTATTTT.